This T cell receptor (beta chain) was identified during a study of T cell repertoires in cytomegalovirus infection. Study at large: TCR beta signatures that were public indicated CMV infection and matching HLA type. Study-level results: Pooled public TCR beta family frequency picked out CMV carriers with the relevant HLA. The study found HLA-C-restricted CMV-specific TCR beta clonotypes dominating the ex vivo response.

Comment on this clonotype: Its antigen is still unknown.

TCRdb passed the reads through MiXCR, listing each CDR3 protein once. The sample lists around 770,000 distinct CDR3 sequences, roughly 29% seen once, with 13% in the top ten. The CDR3 loop spans 16 amino acids. The V gene lost 8 bases and the J gene lost 1 base, with 18 bases spanning the gap. CDR1 and CDR2 from the germline V gene are MRHNA and SNTAGT. Sequenced here: cultured CD8+ T cells from PBMCs, sampled from culture after CMV antigen stimulation. This clonotype was sampled from a human donor in good health (CMV status not recorded). Some clones in this sample may be carry-over from other donors' samples. The V and J genes are TRBV6-4 and TRBJ2-1, with a tentative D call TRBD2 (6 bases). CDR3 nucleotide sequence: TGTGCCAGCGGATTGTCGTCGGGGGTATCCTACAATGAGCAGTTCTTC. Protein sequence: CASGLSSGVSYNEQFF.